This T cell receptor beta chain appears in the sequencing data of a study of cytomegalovirus exposure and HLA in healthy donors. Study results and caveats: A highly shared variant cluster was judged a likely technical artifact. The study flagged some 170 TCR beta chains as cytomegalovirus-associated. A later analysis found common viral pathogens apparently linked to several of the most significant clusters.

Concerning this clone itself: Its specificity is not known.

In the PCR, 60 Vbeta and 13 Jbeta primers were used. The protocol was immunoSEQ multiplex PCR, while the TCRdb copy is restricted to in-frame clones and leaves out a portion. The data hold some 150,000 clones, with roughly 80% observed a single time. Germline V lookup: CDR1 SQVTM, CDR2 ANQGSEA. CDR3 length: 14 residues. With 1 base removed from V and 3 bases from J, the gap between germline ends came to 10 bases. The sequencing input was PBMCs. The chain joins TRBV29-1 to TRBJ2-1; D perhaps matches TRBD1 (5 bases). The receptor was derived from a woman between 45 and 65 years old in good health and CMV-seronegative. CDR3 nucleotides: TGCAGCGTTGAAGTAGAACAGGTCTACAATGAGCAGTTCTTC. It yields the protein CSVEVEQVYNEQFF.